The 7 T cell receptor beta chains below all came from one sample that was sequenced in a study of blood T cell repertoires in COVID-19. This table comes from immunoSEQ multiplex PCR, and its TCRdb copy is limited to in-frame clones, with some not included. The table records nearly 40,000 clones, roughly nine tenths of them present only once. Sequenced: peripheral blood. These receptors were obtained from a man aged 45-65 years in a cohort sampled during active COVID-19.

The chain couples TRBV7-9 to TRBJ1-4; the D gene is possibly TRBD1 (6 bases). The CDR3 runs to 13 residues. Between the trimmed V and J ends, which lost 5 bases and 7 bases, there was a span of 11 bases. CDR1 and CDR2 (germline): SEHNR, FQNEAQ (reference sequence). The DNA of the CDR3 is TGTGCCAGCAGCAGAACAGGGAGTGAAAAACTGTTTTTT. This gives the protein CASSRTGSEKLFF. Full variable domain (outside the CDR3, taken from reference TRBV7-9 and TRBJ1-4): DTGVSQNPRHKITKRGQNVTFRCDPISEHNRLYWYRQTLGQGPEFLTYFQNEAQLEKSRLLSDRFSAERPKGSFSTLEIQRTEQGDSAMYLCASSRTGSEKLFFGSGTQLSVL.

The rearrangement uses TRBV11-1 and TRBJ2-3, with unresolved D. This CDR3 is 16 amino acids long. The V end was cut by 1 base, the J end by 0 bases, with 11 bases between. Germline V gene lookup returns CDR1 SGHAT and CDR2 FQDESV (reference sequence). CDR3 DNA: TGTGCCAGCAGCTTAGTCCCCCCCGGTAGCACAGATACGCAGTATTTT. Protein sequence: CASSLVPPGSTDTQYF.

CDR3 nucleotides: TGCGCCAGCAGTACCGGGACAGCTGAGCAGTTCTTC. Its protein product is CASSTGTAEQFF. The chain couples TRBV10-1 to TRBJ2-1, with 7 bases identical to TRBD1. The germline V gene has CDR1 WNHNN and CDR2 SYGVQD (reference sequence). The V and J ends lost 5 bases and 9 bases, in that order; junction bases with no gene match: 4. CDR3 length: 12 amino acids.

The chain combines TRBV4-1 with TRBJ2-7; maybe TRBD1 (5 bases). The CDR3 is made up of 13 amino acids. Looked up from germline, CDR1 is MGHRA and CDR2 is YSYEKL. Trimming took 4 bases from V and 2 from J, leaving 9 bases between them. In DNA, the CDR3 is TGCGCCAGCAGCCCCAGGGAAACCTACGAGCAGTACTTC. Protein: CASSPRETYEQYF.

The V gene is TRBV29-1, the J gene TRBJ2-7, with 9 bases that match TRBD2. This CDR3 is built from 11 residues. The V segment lost 5 bases and the J segment 4 bases; nucleotides outside the gene matches: 0. CDR1 is SQVTM, CDR2 ANQGSEA, per germline. The CDR3: CSVLAGYEQYV. The DNA for the CDR3 is TGCAGCGTTCTAGCGGGATACGAGCAGTACGTC.

V and J are TRBV18 and TRBJ1-5, with a possible D match to TRBD1 (6 bases). CDR3 size: 15 residues. Germline-derived CDR1 and CDR2 are KGHSH and LQKENI. V gave up 2 bases and J gave up 3 bases, with 11 bases separating them. This chain's CDR3 is CASSPNRGNNQPQHF. Written as DNA, the CDR3 is TGTGCCAGCTCACCAAATAGGGGGAACAATCAGCCCCAGCATTTT.

The sample holds a few counts of this clone. The rearrangement uses TRBV6-6 and TRBJ2-3; D might be TRBD2 (5 bases). The CDR3 covers 16 residues. From germline, CDR1 is MNHNY and CDR2 SVGAGI (reference sequence). Trimming cost V 5 bases and J 3 bases, with 18 bases left between them. CDR3 in DNA: TGTGCCAGCAGTCCCGGGGATTTCAAGGTGACAGATACGCAGTATTTT. Its translation: CASSPGDFKVTDTQYF.